The 12 T cell receptor beta chains listed next were all sequenced from one sample in a study of blood T cells in healthy people across ages. A second about 6 to 12 cycle PCR used barcoded and J-beta primers. MiXCR, run by TCRdb on the 5' RACE reads, gives a single entry per CDR3 protein. The sample consists of hundreds of thousands of distinct CDR3 sequences, 40% to 55% of them appearing once. Sequenced material: blood. Every receptor here comes from a man older than 75 in good health.

V usage is TRBV7-2 and J usage is TRBJ2-7; TRBD1 aligns across 7 bases. The J segment lost 4 bases and the V segment lost 5 bases, leaving 14 bases of the junction unmatched. Germline-derived CDR1 and CDR2 are SGHTA and FQGNSA. The length of the CDR3 is 16 residues. CDR3: CASSAKTGIVTYEQYF. CDR3 DNA sequence: TGTGCCAGCAGCGCCAAGACAGGGATCGTCACGTACGAGCAGTACTTC.

The chain has TRBV7-2 and TRBJ2-7; 8 bases line up with TRBD2. The germline gives CDR1 SGHTA, CDR2 FQGNSA. This CDR3 has 15 amino acids. The ends lost 3 bases at V and 3 bases at J; junction bases unmatched: 7. CDR3 coding DNA: TGTGCCAGCAGCTTCGGACCAGCGGGAGTCTACGAGCAGTACTTC. This sequence encodes CASSFGPAGVYEQYF.

This chain connects TRBV18 to TRBJ2-7, with 9 bases identical to TRBD1. The germline V gene has CDR1 KGHSH and CDR2 LQKENI. The CDR3 sequence is 16 residues long. V was clipped by 2 bases and J by 0 bases; unmatched bases: 5. This chain's CDR3 is CASSPFGQGSSYEQYF. The CDR3 nucleotides are TGTGCCAGCTCACCATTCGGACAGGGGAGCTCCTACGAGCAGTACTTC.

The CDR3 reads CASSPGGTGKSDTQYF. CDR3 DNA sequence: TGCGCCAGCAGCCCGGGCGGGACAGGGAAATCAGATACGCAGTATTTT. The rearrangement links TRBV5-1 to TRBJ2-3; 9 bases are shared with TRBD1. This CDR3 has 16 residues. J gave up 4 bases and V 4 bases, and 10 bases lay outside the gene matches. Germline CDR1 is SGHRS and CDR2 is YFSETQ.

The chain joins TRBV10-1 to TRBJ2-7, with TRBD1 identical over 11 bases. V was pared by 2 bases and J by 3 bases, with 9 bases of the junction left unmatched. Germline CDR1 is WNHNN and CDR2 is SYGVQD (reference sequence). This CDR3 contains 17 residues. The CDR3 nucleotides are TGCGCCAGCAGTGAGACGGTGGGACAGGGGGGTTACTACGAGCAGTACTTC. Translating gives CASSETVGQGGYYEQYF.

The table lists this clonotype with a count of one. V gene TRBV10-3 combines with J gene TRBJ2-1, with D unclear. The germline CDR1 and CDR2 sequences are ENHRY and SYGVKD. The CDR3 has 14 amino acids. Deletions cut 7 bases from V and 8 bases from J, with 18 bases between. The CDR3 bases are TGTGCCATCACCAGCCGGGTCACCTTGGATGAGCAGTTCTTC. Translated: CAITSRVTLDEQFF.

CDR3 in DNA: TGTGCCAGCAGACCTTCCGGGGGCGAAGGGGATGGCTACACCTTC. It specifies CASRPSGGEGDGYTF. The V gene is TRBV12-3 or TRBV12-4, the J gene TRBJ1-2, with D tentatively TRBD1 (6 bases). Between the trimmed V and J ends, which lost 6 bases and 6 bases, there was a span of 20 bases. This CDR3 spans 15 amino acids.

This chain uses TRBV20-1 with TRBJ1-1; 7 positions match TRBD1. Germline V gene lookup returns CDR1 DFQATT and CDR2 SNEGSKA (reference sequence). The CDR3 is 13 residues long. The V and J ends lost 6 bases and 0 bases, in that order; junction bases with no gene match: 4. The CDR3 DNA reads TGCAGTGCGCCGGGACAGCTGAACACTGAAGCTTTCTTT. It codes for CSAPGQLNTEAFF.

This rearrangement joins TRBV7-9 to TRBJ1-6; D perhaps matches TRBD1 (5 bases). V was clipped by 5 bases and J by 7 bases, with 12 bases between them. CDR3 length: 14 residues. CDR1 and CDR2 from the germline V gene are SEHNR and FQNEAQ (reference sequence). CDR3 sequence: CASSPGRTNSPLHF. DNA of the CDR3: TGTGCCAGCAGCCCGGGACGGACAAATTCACCCCTCCACTTT.

The CDR3 region is CASSATGSSYNEQFF. In nucleotides, the CDR3 is TGTGCCAGCAGCGCGACTGGGAGCTCCTACAATGAGCAGTTCTTC. The chain employs TRBV7-2 and TRBJ2-1; possible D gene TRBD2, 5 bases. The CDR3 consists of 15 residues. Germline assignment: CDR1 SGHTA and CDR2 FQGNSA. Trimming took 5 bases from V and 0 from J, leaving 11 bases between them.

The chain employs TRBV11-3 and TRBJ2-4, with a weak D call TRBD2 (6 bases). Germline V CDR1 and CDR2: SGHNT, YENEEA. Between the trimmed V and J ends, which lost 5 bases and 7 bases, there was a span of 18 bases. The CDR3 consists of 15 residues. In nucleotides, the CDR3 is TGTGCCAGCAGCCCAGGAGGGCGCGGTGGGAACATTCAGTACTTC. Protein: CASSPGGRGGNIQYF.

This chain connects TRBV5-1 to TRBJ2-3; D unresolved. The length of the CDR3 is 14 residues. The V gene's germline CDR1 is SGHRS and CDR2 YFSETQ. V gave up 1 base and J gave up 5 bases, with 11 bases separating them. CDR3 region: CASSLTAAQDTQYF. DNA for the CDR3: TGCGCCAGCAGCTTGACGGCGGCCCAAGATACGCAGTATTTT.